This passage covers 26 T cell receptor beta chains from one sample sequenced in a study of blood T cell repertoires in COVID-19. Clones were read by immunoSEQ multiplex PCR, and TCRdb kept only the in-frame ones, dropping some. This table holds 65,000 to 95,000 clones, 87% found once. The sequenced sample consisted of peripheral blood. The receptors were sampled from a man between 25 and 39 years old with acute or convalescent COVID-19.

The chain couples TRBV28 to TRBJ2-3; D possibly corresponds to TRBD1 (6 bases). The CDR3 has 15 amino acids. Germline CDR1 reads MDHEN; CDR2 reads SYDVKM. V was clipped by 4 bases and J by 0 bases, with 11 bases between them. The CDR3 reads CASSSTGQSTDTQYF. CDR3 sequence (DNA): TGTGCCAGCAGTTCAACTGGACAGAGCACAGATACGCAGTATTTT.

The rearrangement uses TRBV7-9 and TRBJ2-7; D ambiguous. Germline values: CDR1 SEHNR, CDR2 FQNEAQ (reference sequence). Trimming removed 5 bases from V and 3 bases from J, with 14 bases in between. This CDR3 comprises 14 residues. In DNA, the CDR3 is TGTGCCAGCAGCACAGACGGCGAGTTCTACGAGCAGTACTTC. Its protein product is CASSTDGEFYEQYF.

The chain couples TRBV6-6 to TRBJ2-5, with 7 bases identical to TRBD2. Germline V lookup: CDR1 MNHNY, CDR2 SVGAGI (reference sequence). V gave up 2 bases and J gave up 7 bases; unmatched junction bases: 7. The CDR3 loop spans 14 amino acids. CDR3 DNA: TGTGCCAGCAGTTACGCGGGAGCAATGGCGACCCAGTACTTC. It is translated as CASSYAGAMATQYF.

The CDR3 reads CASSSGTASGANVLTF. The CDR3 DNA sequence: TGTGCCAGCAGCTCCGGGACAGCATCTGGGGCCAACGTCCTGACTTTC. This chain uses TRBV28 with TRBJ2-6; 7 bases line up with TRBD1. Germline lookup yields CDR1 MDHEN and CDR2 SYDVKM. The CDR3 is made up of 16 amino acids. After removal of 6 bases from V and 1 base from J, the junction contained 6 bases not matched to a gene.

The gene calls are TRBV3-1 (or the pseudogene TRBV3-2) and TRBJ1-4; D unclear. The CDR3 has 13 amino acids. The germline V gene encodes CDR1 LGHDT and CDR2 YNNKEL (reference sequence). Between the trimmed V and J ends, which lost 1 base and 13 bases, there was a span of 13 bases. The CDR3 loop reads CASSQGPAASLFF. Here the CDR3 DNA reads TGTGCCAGCAGCCAAGGTCCGGCGGCTTCACTGTTTTTT.

The chain couples TRBV11-2 to TRBJ1-1; 8 bases agree with TRBD1. V lost 5 bases and J lost 4; bases outside the gene matches: 9. There are 15 residues in the CDR3. The germline V gene encodes CDR1 SGHAT and CDR2 FQNNGV. The CDR3 DNA follows: TGTGCCAGCAGCACCCGGGACAGGCGGCCCACTGAAGCTTTCTTT. As protein: CASSTRDRRPTEAFF.

The V gene is TRBV20-1, the J gene TRBJ2-7, with 11 bases identical to TRBD2. The CDR3 totals 14 residues. Germline V lookup: CDR1 DFQATT, CDR2 SNEGSKA (reference sequence). The trim removed 3 bases at V and 2 bases at J, leaving 3 bases unmatched. The CDR3: CSASSGRAPYEQYF. The CDR3 DNA reads TGCAGTGCTAGTAGCGGGAGGGCCCCCTACGAGCAGTACTTC.

CDR3 amino acids: CASNWATQETQYF. The CDR3 DNA reads TGTGCCAGCAACTGGGCTACCCAAGAGACCCAGTACTTC. This chain links TRBV2 with TRBJ2-5; D not resolved. CDR1 SNHLY and CDR2 FYNNEI come from the germline V gene. V was clipped by 7 bases and J by 1 base, with 10 bases between them. This CDR3 contains 13 residues.

The rearrangement uses TRBV7-2 and TRBJ1-2; no clear D gene. The CDR3 contains 14 residues. CDR1 SGHTA and CDR2 FQGNSA come from the germline V gene. The V and J ends lost 3 bases and 3 bases respectively, with 11 bases between them. CDR3 nucleotides: TGTGCCAGCAGCTTGGACTCTGGCGACTATGGCTACACCTTC. It is translated as CASSLDSGDYGYTF.

The genes are TRBV19 and TRBJ1-5; no definite D call. V lost 6 bases and J 2 bases, leaving 11 bases between the germline ends. The length of the CDR3 is 14 residues. Germline CDR1 is LNHDA and CDR2 is SQIVND (reference sequence). Here the CDR3 DNA reads TGTGCCAGTAGCACCAGATCCGGCAATCAGCCCCAGCATTTT. Its translation is CASSTRSGNQPQHF.

The genes are TRBV5-1 and TRBJ1-3; a weak D match, TRBD1 (5 bases). The CDR3 consists of 14 residues. V was trimmed by 4 bases and J by 0 bases, leaving 8 bases between them. Germline CDR1 SGHRS, CDR2 YFSETQ. The CDR3 DNA reads TGCGCCAGCAGCACCGGGGGCTCTGGAAACACCATATATTTT. It codes for CASSTGGSGNTIYF.

V is TRBV9 and J is TRBJ2-1; TRBD2 is a possible D gene (5 bases). The CDR3 length is 13 residues. Germline CDR1 is SGDLS and CDR2 is YYNGEE. V was clipped by 0 bases and J by 8 bases, with 9 bases between them. The CDR3 reads CASSVDRLHEQFF. CDR3 in DNA: TGTGCCAGCAGCGTAGATAGACTACATGAGCAGTTCTTC.

V gene TRBV6-4 combines with J gene TRBJ2-3; maybe TRBD1 (6 bases). From germline, CDR1 is MRHNA and CDR2 SNTAGT. This CDR3 spans 14 amino acids. With 3 bases removed from V and 3 bases from J, the gap between germline ends came to 10 bases. The CDR3 sequence: CASSESGETDTQYF. CDR3 bases: TGTGCCAGCAGTGAATCAGGGGAAACAGATACGCAGTATTTT.

The chain combines TRBV15 with TRBJ2-7; possibly TRBD1 for D (6 bases). V lost 0 bases to trimming and J lost 0 bases, with 12 bases between them. The CDR3 is 16 residues long. Germline-derived CDR1 and CDR2 are LNHNV and YYDKDF (reference sequence). The CDR3 nucleotides are TGTGCCACCAGCAGAGATTATACAGGGAGCTCCTACGAGCAGTACTTC. Residues: CATSRDYTGSSYEQYF.

This clone was counted a few times. The chain recombines TRBV28 with TRBJ2-3; D call uncertain. Germline CDR1 reads MDHEN; CDR2 reads SYDVKM. This CDR3 contains 13 residues. The V and J ends lost 5 bases and 4 bases respectively, with 10 bases between them. The CDR3 region has the DNA TGTGCCAGCAGTGTCCCTAGAGCAGATACGCAGTATTTT. Protein sequence: CASSVPRADTQYF.

The chain couples TRBV3-1 (or the pseudogene TRBV3-2) to TRBJ1-4; D gene unclear. This CDR3 comprises 14 residues. Germline-derived CDR1 and CDR2 are LGHDT and YNNKEL (reference sequence). The V gene lost 5 bases and the J gene lost 3 bases, with 10 bases spanning the gap. The CDR3 DNA follows: TGTGCCAGCAGCGCCCCTAACTCTAATGAAAAACTGTTTTTT. Protein: CASSAPNSNEKLFF.

The rearrangement uses TRBV19 and TRBJ2-1, with D possibly being TRBD2 (6 bases). Trimming stripped 1 base from V and 10 bases from J, with 17 bases between. The CDR3 is 15 residues long. From germline, CDR1 is LNHDA and CDR2 SQIVND (reference sequence). The CDR3 DNA reads as TGTGCCAGTAGTATAGTACTAGCCGGTGGGCTGGAGCAGTTCTTC. Protein: CASSIVLAGGLEQFF. The full variable domain, with the rest looked up from reference TRBV19 and TRBJ2-1, is DGGITQSPKYLFRKEGQNVTLSCEQNLNHDAMYWYRQDPGQGLRLIYYSQIVNDFQKGDIAEGYSVSREKKESFPLTVTSAQKNPTAFYLCASSIVLAGGLEQFFGPGTRLTVL.

The chain employs TRBV27 and TRBJ2-7; D is perhaps TRBD2 (6 bases). CDR1 and CDR2 from the germline V gene are MNHEY and SMNVEV (reference sequence). With 6 bases removed from V and 2 bases from J, the gap between germline ends came to 17 bases. The CDR3 covers 15 residues. CDR3 bases: TGTGCCAGCAGAGTTCTGGGAGGTAGAGCCTACGAGCAGTACTTC. Protein product: CASRVLGGRAYEQYF.

The J gene is TRBJ2-1, the V gene TRBV18, with a tentative D call TRBD1 (6 bases). CDR3 length: 13 residues. The germline CDR1 and CDR2 sequences are KGHSH and LQKENI. Between the trimmed V and J ends, which lost 4 bases and 5 bases, there was a span of 9 bases. The CDR3 DNA reads TGTGCCAGCTCACTGCAGGGGAACAATGAGCAGTTCTTC. Residues: CASSLQGNNEQFF.

This clone was counted a single time. The chain joins TRBV2 to TRBJ1-3; the D is unclear. V lost 5 bases and J lost 0, with 11 bases in between. Germline V gene sequence: CDR1 SNHLY, CDR2 FYNNEI. The CDR3 loop spans 15 amino acids. The CDR3 reads CASSIGSASGNTIYF. CDR3 DNA: TGTGCCAGCAGTATTGGTAGCGCCTCTGGAAACACCATATATTTT.

The V call is TRBV5-1, the J call TRBJ2-1, with 8 bases that match TRBD2. V was clipped by 4 bases and J by 8 bases; unmatched bases: 5. There are 13 residues in the CDR3. The germline V gene has CDR1 SGHRS and CDR2 YFSETQ. This chain's CDR3 is CASSREGLDEQFF. CDR3 DNA: TGCGCCAGCAGCCGGGAGGGATTGGATGAGCAGTTCTTC.

The V and J genes are TRBV11-2 and TRBJ2-7; 10 bases fit TRBD1. The trim removed 4 bases at V and 4 bases at J, leaving 4 bases unmatched. Looked up from germline, CDR1 is SGHAT and CDR2 is FQNNGV. The CDR3 consists of 14 residues. CDR3 protein: CASSSGTGAYEQYF. The CDR3 DNA sequence: TGTGCCAGCAGCTCCGGGACAGGGGCATACGAGCAGTACTTC.

The rearrangement links TRBV4-2 to TRBJ2-3, with TRBD2 as a possible D gene (5 bases). Germline CDR1 LGHNA, CDR2 YNFKEQ. There are 17 residues in the CDR3. V was pared by 0 bases and J by 4 bases, with 17 bases between. CDR3 residues: CASSQDPPGPRADTQYF. CDR3 sequence (DNA): TGTGCCAGCAGCCAAGACCCACCTGGGCCGAGGGCAGATACGCAGTATTTT.

This clone has a single count. The genes are TRBV21-1 and TRBJ2-3; TRBD2 is taken as the D call from the table, unchecked against the DNA. TRBV21-1 is flagged as a pseudogene. The CDR3 is 14 residues long. The CDR3 reads CASSKGGGTDTQYF. As DNA, the CDR3 is TGTGCCAGCAGCAAAGGTGGGGGGACAGATACGCAGTATTTT.

The V gene is TRBV7-9, the J gene TRBJ2-3, with TRBD1 as a possible D gene (5 bases). V lost 3 bases to trimming and J lost 2 bases, with 18 bases between them. The CDR3 is 17 residues long. CDR1 is SEHNR and CDR2 is FQNEAQ in the germline V gene (reference sequence). The CDR3 spells CASSLSQGIRPTDTQYF. The CDR3 DNA follows: TGTGCCAGCAGCTTGAGCCAGGGAATTAGGCCCACAGATACGCAGTATTTT.

This clone showed up just once. The V and J genes are TRBV7-2 and TRBJ2-1; 7 bases align to TRBD2. Germline V CDR1 and CDR2: SGHTA, FQGNSA. This CDR3 has 16 amino acids. The V and J ends lost 1 base and 4 bases, in that order; junction bases with no gene match: 7. The CDR3 region has the DNA TGTGCCAGCAGCTTAGGTTCTAGCGGATTTTACAATGAGCAGTTCTTC. Protein sequence: CASSLGSSGFYNEQFF.